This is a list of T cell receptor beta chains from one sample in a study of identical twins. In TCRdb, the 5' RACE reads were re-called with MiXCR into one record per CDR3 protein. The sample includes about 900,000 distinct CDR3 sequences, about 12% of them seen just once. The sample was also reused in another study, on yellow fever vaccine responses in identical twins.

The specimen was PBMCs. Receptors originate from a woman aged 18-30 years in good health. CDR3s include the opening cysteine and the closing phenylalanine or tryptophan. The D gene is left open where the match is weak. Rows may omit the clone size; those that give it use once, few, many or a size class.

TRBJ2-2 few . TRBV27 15 CASSLSGFNTGELFF TGTGCCAGCAGTTTGAGCGGATTTAACACCGGGGAGCTGTTTTTT
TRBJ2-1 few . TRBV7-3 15 CASSLGGVFYNEQFF TGTGCCAGCAGCTTAGGGGGAGTCTTCTACAATGAGCAGTTCTTC
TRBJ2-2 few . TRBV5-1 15 CASSNTDGSTGELFF TGCGCCAGCAGCAATACAGACGGATCCACCGGGGAGCTGTTTTTT
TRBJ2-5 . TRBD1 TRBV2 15 CASSRDRVGQETQYF TGTGCCAGCAGTAGGGACAGGGTAGGGCAAGAGACCCAGTACTTC
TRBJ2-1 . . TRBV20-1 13 CSADDLAANEQFF TGCAGTGCCGATGACTTAGCGGCCAATGAGCAGTTCTTC
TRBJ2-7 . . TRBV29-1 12 CSVRAPSYEQYF TGCAGCGTACGTGCCCCCTCCTACGAGCAGTACTTC
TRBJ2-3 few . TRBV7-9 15 CASSPMTSPRDTQYF TGTGCCAGCAGTCCGATGACTTCCCCCAGAGATACGCAGTATTTT
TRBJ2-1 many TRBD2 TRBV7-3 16 CASSPSGYRISDEQFF TGTGCCAGCAGCCCTAGCGGGTATCGGATATCGGATGAGCAGTTCTTC
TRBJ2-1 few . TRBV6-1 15 CASSEPLAPLNEQFF TGTGCCAGCAGTGAACCCCTAGCGCCTCTCAATGAGCAGTTCTTC
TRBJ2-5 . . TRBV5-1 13 CASSWTTQETQNF TGCGCCAGCAGCTGGACGACGCAAGAGACCCAGAACTTC
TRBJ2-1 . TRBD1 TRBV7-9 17 CASSLRPGQGAHNEQFF TGTGCCAGCAGCTTACGTCCAGGACAGGGGGCACACAATGAGCAGTTCTTC
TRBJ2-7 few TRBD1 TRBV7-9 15 CASSGRGTGTYEQYF TGTGCCAGCAGCGGGAGAGGGACAGGAACCTACGAGCAGTACTTC
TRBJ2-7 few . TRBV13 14 CASSSRDKSYEQYF TGTGCCAGCAGCAGCCGGGACAAGAGCTACGAGCAGTACTTC
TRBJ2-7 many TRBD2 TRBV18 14 CASSPGTTSYEQYF TGTGCCAGCTCGCCCGGGACTACTTCCTACGAGCAGTACTTC
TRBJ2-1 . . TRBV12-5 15 CASGPGQSSYNEQFF TGTGCTAGTGGCCCGGGACAAAGCTCCTACAATGAGCAGTTCTTC
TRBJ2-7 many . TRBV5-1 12 CASSLTHYEQYF TGCGCCAGCAGCTTGACTCACTACGAGCAGTACTTC
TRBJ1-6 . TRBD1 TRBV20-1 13 CSASRQGDSPLHF TGCAGTGCAAGTCGGCAGGGGGATTCACCCCTCCACTTT